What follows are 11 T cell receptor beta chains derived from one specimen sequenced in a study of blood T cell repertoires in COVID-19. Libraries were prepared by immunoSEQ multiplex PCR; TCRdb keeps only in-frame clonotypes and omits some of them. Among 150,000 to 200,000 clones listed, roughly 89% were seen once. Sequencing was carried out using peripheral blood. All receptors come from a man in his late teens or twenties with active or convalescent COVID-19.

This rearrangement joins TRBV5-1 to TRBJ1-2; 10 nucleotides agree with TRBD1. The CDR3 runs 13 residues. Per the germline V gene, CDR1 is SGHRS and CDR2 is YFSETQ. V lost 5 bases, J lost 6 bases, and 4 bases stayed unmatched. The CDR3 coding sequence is TGCGCCAGCAGTCCGACAGGGGGCAATGGCTACACCTTC. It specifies CASSPTGGNGYTF.

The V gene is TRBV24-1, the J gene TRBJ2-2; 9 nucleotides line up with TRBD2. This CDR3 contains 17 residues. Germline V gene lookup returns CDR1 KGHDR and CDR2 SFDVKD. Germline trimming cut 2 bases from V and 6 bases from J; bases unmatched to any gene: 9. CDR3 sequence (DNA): TGTGCCACCAGTGATTATGGCGGGAGGGCCGTGGCCGGGGAGCTGTTTTTT. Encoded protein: CATSDYGGRAVAGELFF.

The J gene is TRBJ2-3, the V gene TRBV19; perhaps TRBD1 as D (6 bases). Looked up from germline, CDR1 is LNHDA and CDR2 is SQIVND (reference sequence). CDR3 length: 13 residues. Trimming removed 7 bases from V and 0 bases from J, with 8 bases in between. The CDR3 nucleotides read TGTGCCAGTAAACAGGGAAGCACAGATACGCAGTATTTT. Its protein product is CASKQGSTDTQYF.

The CDR3 region is CASNAGGYGYTF. CDR3 DNA: TGTGCCAGTAACGCAGGAGGCTATGGCTACACCTTC. The J gene is TRBJ1-2, the V gene TRBV19; D is unclear. CDR3 length: 12 amino acids. Germline V gene data show CDR1 as LNHDA and CDR2 as SQIVND (reference sequence). The germline V and J ends were trimmed by 7 bases and 4 bases, with 10 bases remaining between them.

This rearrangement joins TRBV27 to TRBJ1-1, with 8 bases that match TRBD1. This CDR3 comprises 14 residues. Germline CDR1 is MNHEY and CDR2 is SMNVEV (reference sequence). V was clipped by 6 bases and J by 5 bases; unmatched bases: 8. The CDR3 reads CASSPGQGRTEAFF. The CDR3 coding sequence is TGTGCCAGCAGCCCCGGACAGGGAAGGACTGAAGCTTTCTTT.

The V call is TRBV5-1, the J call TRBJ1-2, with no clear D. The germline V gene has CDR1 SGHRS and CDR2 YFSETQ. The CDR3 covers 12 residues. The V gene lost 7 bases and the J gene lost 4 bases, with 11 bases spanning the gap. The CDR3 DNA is TGCGCCAGCGCCCGGGAGGGCTATGGCTACACCTTC. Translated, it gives CASAREGYGYTF. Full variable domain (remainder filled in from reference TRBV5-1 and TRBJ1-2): KAGVTQTPRYLIKTRGQQVTLSCSPISGHRSVSWYQQTPGQGLQFLFEYFSETQRNKGNFPGRFSGRQFSNSRSEMNVSTLELGDSALYLCASAREGYGYTFGSGTRLTVV.

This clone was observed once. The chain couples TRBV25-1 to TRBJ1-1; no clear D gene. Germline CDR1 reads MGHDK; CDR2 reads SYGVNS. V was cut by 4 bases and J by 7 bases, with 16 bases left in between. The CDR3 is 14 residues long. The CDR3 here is CASSGRTGKLEAFF. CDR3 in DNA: TGTGCCAGCAGTGGGAGGACGGGAAAGCTTGAAGCTTTCTTT.

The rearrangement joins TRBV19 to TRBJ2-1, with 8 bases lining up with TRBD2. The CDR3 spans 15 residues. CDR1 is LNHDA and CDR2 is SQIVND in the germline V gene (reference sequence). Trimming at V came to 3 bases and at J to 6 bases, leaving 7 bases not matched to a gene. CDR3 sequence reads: CASSIGDSGINEQFF. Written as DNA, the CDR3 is TGTGCCAGTAGTATCGGTGATAGCGGGATCAATGAGCAGTTCTTC.

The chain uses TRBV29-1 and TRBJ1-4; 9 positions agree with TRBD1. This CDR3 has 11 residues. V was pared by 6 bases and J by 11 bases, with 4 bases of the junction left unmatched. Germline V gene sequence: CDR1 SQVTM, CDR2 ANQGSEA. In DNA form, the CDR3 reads TGCAGCGTGAGACAGGGGGATAAACTGTTTTTT. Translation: CSVRQGDKLFF.

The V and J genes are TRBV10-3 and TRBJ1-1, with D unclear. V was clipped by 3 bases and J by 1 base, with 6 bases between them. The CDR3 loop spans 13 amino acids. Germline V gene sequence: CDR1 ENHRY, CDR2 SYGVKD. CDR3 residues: CAISDQANTEAFF. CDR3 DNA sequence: TGTGCCATCAGTGATCAAGCGAACACTGAAGCTTTCTTT.

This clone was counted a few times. The CDR3 sequence: CASSLFYVYNSPLHF. The CDR3 bases are TGTGCCAGCAGCTTGTTCTACGTATATAATTCACCCCTCCACTTT. V gene TRBV5-6 combines with J gene TRBJ1-6; D gene ambiguous. V lost 1 base and J 4 bases, leaving 9 bases between the germline ends. The CDR3 loop spans 15 amino acids. CDR1 is SGHDT and CDR2 is YYEEEE in the germline V gene.